This T cell receptor (beta chain) is from a study of cytomegalovirus exposure and HLA in healthy donors. Regarding the study as a whole: TCR beta V segments were, for the most part, productive about 87% or about 30% of the time in an earlier analysis.

The CDR3 consists of 16 residues. CDR1 SGHNT and CDR2 YYREEE come from the germline V gene (reference sequence). Germline trimming cut 4 bases from V and 3 bases from J; bases unmatched to any gene: 6. As concerns this clone: As yet, its antigen is unknown.

The PCR contained 60 Vbeta and 13 Jbeta primers. Clones were read by immunoSEQ multiplex PCR, and TCRdb kept only the in-frame ones, dropping some. The data contain about 98,000 clones, roughly 83% of them seen just once; the ten biggest clones take up around 2.6%. The clonotype was recovered from a man aged 40-55 years in good health and CMV-seronegative. This chain connects TRBV5-4 to TRBJ2-7, with 14 bases fitting TRBD2. Sequenced input: PBMCs. CDR3 nucleotides: TGTGCCAGCAGCCCGGGACTAGCGGGGGCTGTCTACGAGCAGTACTTC. Translating it yields CASSPGLAGAVYEQYF.